These T cell receptor beta chains were read from a single sample in a study of OX40 agonist ivuxolimab in advanced cancers. Here immunoSEQ multiplex PCR was the method, and the copy in TCRdb shows in-frame clones only, minus some. The sample carries under 90,000 clones, roughly 84% recorded once. The sample consisted of CD4+ or CD8+ T cells sorted from blood, taken in a trial of the OX40 agonist ivuxolimab. These receptor sequences come from an adult with an advanced solid tumor such as melanoma, head and neck, liver or kidney cancer. The conserved cysteine and the conserved F or W are not part of the CDR3 here. Each record gives: CDR3 length, J gene, D gene, V gene, CDR3 protein. The D gene is left open where the match is weak.

cdr3_length: 12
j_call: TRBJ2-1
d_call: TRBD1
v_call: TRBV28
cdr3_aa: ASTLGGQEEKQF

cdr3_length: 12
j_call: TRBJ1-3
d_call: -
v_call: TRBV6-6
cdr3_aa: ATDLDSSGNTIY

cdr3_length: 10
j_call: TRBJ2-1
d_call: -
v_call: TRBV18
cdr3_aa: ASSPRANEQF

cdr3_length: 12
j_call: TRBJ2-7
d_call: TRBD1
v_call: TRBV9
cdr3_aa: ASSIRQGRNEQY

cdr3_length: 16
j_call: TRBJ1-1
d_call: TRBD1
v_call: TRBV7-2
cdr3_aa: ASSLRAGTGELNTEAF

cdr3_length: 11
j_call: TRBJ2-7
d_call: -
v_call: TRBV4-2
cdr3_aa: ASSQEGDYEQY

cdr3_length: 10
j_call: TRBJ1-2
d_call: -
v_call: TRBV6-5
cdr3_aa: ASTRGSYGYT

cdr3_length: 13
j_call: TRBJ2-2
d_call: -
v_call: TRBV10-3
cdr3_aa: AISELSSYSGELF

cdr3_length: 13
j_call: TRBJ2-5
d_call: TRBD2
v_call: TRBV2
cdr3_aa: ASSDSRGEQETQY

cdr3_length: 13
j_call: TRBJ1-4
d_call: -
v_call: TRBV5-4
cdr3_aa: ASRQSGATNEKLF

cdr3_length: 13
j_call: TRBJ1-2
d_call: -
v_call: TRBV18
cdr3_aa: ASSPPSGGDYGYT

cdr3_length: 14
j_call: TRBJ2-5
d_call: -
v_call: TRBV6-6
cdr3_aa: ASRPTVSFEKETQY

cdr3_length: 13
j_call: TRBJ2-2
d_call: -
v_call: TRBV4-2
cdr3_aa: ASSQETASTGELF

cdr3_length: 11
j_call: TRBJ2-5
d_call: -
v_call: TRBV27
cdr3_aa: ASSFMASETQY

cdr3_length: 12
j_call: TRBJ2-7
d_call: -
v_call: TRBV7-8
cdr3_aa: ASSLLGAPYEQY

cdr3_length: 14
j_call: TRBJ1-3
d_call: -
v_call: TRBV6-1
cdr3_aa: ASSEAGPSSGNTIY

cdr3_length: 13
j_call: TRBJ2-1
d_call: -
v_call: TRBV2
cdr3_aa: ASSQVLMLGNEQF

cdr3_length: 11
j_call: TRBJ1-1
d_call: -
v_call: TRBV5-6
cdr3_aa: ASTTPGSTEAF

cdr3_length: 11
j_call: TRBJ2-1
d_call: -
v_call: TRBV5-8
cdr3_aa: ASTWGVVGEQF

cdr3_length: 14
j_call: TRBJ2-3
d_call: -
v_call: TRBV2
cdr3_aa: ASSERLARSTDTQY

cdr3_length: 13
j_call: TRBJ1-3
d_call: -
v_call: TRBV28
cdr3_aa: ASSTGHLSGNTIY

cdr3_length: 13
j_call: TRBJ1-5
d_call: -
v_call: TRBV7-2
cdr3_aa: ASSARQSSNQPQH

cdr3_length: 11
j_call: TRBJ1-2
d_call: TRBD1
v_call: TRBV28
cdr3_aa: ATGQGVYYGYT

cdr3_length: 13
j_call: TRBJ1-5
d_call: -
v_call: TRBV7-8
cdr3_aa: ASSLDGGSNQPQH

cdr3_length: 12
j_call: TRBJ2-1
d_call: -
v_call: TRBV6-4
cdr3_aa: ASRKSQGWNEQF

cdr3_length: 14
j_call: TRBJ2-3
d_call: -
v_call: TRBV2
cdr3_aa: ASSEGGAGEADTQY

cdr3_length: 14
j_call: TRBJ2-3
d_call: TRBD2
v_call: TRBV6-6
cdr3_aa: ASSRVGGGFGDTQY

cdr3_length: 14
j_call: TRBJ2-5
d_call: -
v_call: TRBV7-6
cdr3_aa: ASSLGGHGGWETQY

cdr3_length: 13
j_call: TRBJ2-1
d_call: TRBD1
v_call: TRBV7-9
cdr3_aa: ASSDRDRGPNEQF

cdr3_length: 10
j_call: TRBJ1-1
d_call: -
v_call: TRBV6-4
cdr3_aa: ASREGNTEAF

cdr3_length: 13
j_call: TRBJ1-4
d_call: -
v_call: TRBV2
cdr3_aa: ASSSNRASRGKLF

cdr3_length: 15
j_call: TRBJ2-5
d_call: TRBD2
v_call: TRBV5-1
cdr3_aa: ASSTGLAGASQETQY

cdr3_length: 13
j_call: TRBJ2-7
d_call: -
v_call: TRBV6-5
cdr3_aa: ASSSGWGPGSEQY

cdr3_length: 13
j_call: TRBJ1-3
d_call: TRBD1
v_call: TRBV5-4
cdr3_aa: ASSLDRGSGNTIY

cdr3_length: 13
j_call: TRBJ1-2
d_call: TRBD1
v_call: TRBV6-5
cdr3_aa: ASSRPGTGIYGYT

cdr3_length: 13
j_call: TRBJ1-3
d_call: TRBD1
v_call: TRBV2
cdr3_aa: ASRWTGVAGNTIY

cdr3_length: 12
j_call: TRBJ2-7
d_call: TRBD1
v_call: TRBV7-2
cdr3_aa: ASSFDRVRYEQY

cdr3_length: 13
j_call: TRBJ1-2
d_call: -
v_call: TRBV9
cdr3_aa: ASSVERGPNYGYT

cdr3_length: 11
j_call: TRBJ1-2
d_call: -
v_call: TRBV5-6
cdr3_aa: ASYDYANYGYT

cdr3_length: 11
j_call: TRBJ1-1
d_call: TRBD1
v_call: TRBV30
cdr3_aa: AWSRQGGTEAF

cdr3_length: 12
j_call: TRBJ2-5
d_call: -
v_call: TRBV14
cdr3_aa: ASSQDFPGETQY

cdr3_length: 12
j_call: TRBJ1-3
d_call: TRBD1
v_call: TRBV6-6
cdr3_aa: ASRRDRGTDTIY

cdr3_length: 11
j_call: TRBJ2-2
d_call: -
v_call: TRBV6-5
cdr3_aa: ASSSPATGELF

cdr3_length: 11
j_call: TRBJ1-2
d_call: -
v_call: TRBV5-1
cdr3_aa: ASSFDGYYGYT

cdr3_length: 15
j_call: TRBJ1-1
d_call: -
v_call: TRBV9
cdr3_aa: ASSVVAVGGVNTEAF

cdr3_length: 13
j_call: TRBJ1-3
d_call: -
v_call: TRBV7-8
cdr3_aa: ASSFGDGAGNTIY

cdr3_length: 11
j_call: TRBJ2-7
d_call: -
v_call: TRBV6-5
cdr3_aa: ASSSTSRYEQY

cdr3_length: 15
j_call: TRBJ2-1
d_call: TRBD2
v_call: TRBV10-2
cdr3_aa: ASSESSLAGVMNEQF

cdr3_length: 19
j_call: TRBJ1-5
d_call: -
v_call: TRBV19
cdr3_aa: ASSIDGPGSPSFPSNQPQH

cdr3_length: 13
j_call: TRBJ2-7
d_call: -
v_call: TRBV14
cdr3_aa: ASSQVRRGSYEQY

cdr3_length: 11
j_call: TRBJ2-5
d_call: -
v_call: TRBV19
cdr3_aa: ASSKDRRETQY

cdr3_length: 12
j_call: TRBJ2-4
d_call: -
v_call: TRBV5-4
cdr3_aa: ASRPGGAKNIQY

cdr3_length: 10
j_call: TRBJ1-4
d_call: -
v_call: TRBV27
cdr3_aa: ASSFLGEKLF

cdr3_length: 14
j_call: TRBJ2-6
d_call: -
v_call: TRBV30
cdr3_aa: AWRPPLGSGANVLT